Here is one T cell receptor beta chain with its context. The data are from a study of blood T cell repertoires in COVID-19. The CDR3 totals 13 residues. V lost 6 bases and J lost 7; bases outside the gene matches: 5. In germline, CDR1 is KGHSH, CDR2 LQKENI. Sequenced by immunoSEQ multiplex PCR; TCRdb stores in-frame clones only, minus some. The top ten clones hold approximately 2.6% of a sample with fewer than 300,000 clones, 70% to 90% of them seen once. The sequenced sample was peripheral blood. The TCR sequence derives from a woman aged 65 to 85 with active or convalescent COVID-19. This chain connects TRBV18 to TRBJ2-2, with 7 bases aligning to TRBD1. The CDR3 reads CASSLGQDGELFF. CDR3 nucleotides: TGTGCCAGCTCCCTAGGACAGGACGGGGAGCTGTTTTTT.